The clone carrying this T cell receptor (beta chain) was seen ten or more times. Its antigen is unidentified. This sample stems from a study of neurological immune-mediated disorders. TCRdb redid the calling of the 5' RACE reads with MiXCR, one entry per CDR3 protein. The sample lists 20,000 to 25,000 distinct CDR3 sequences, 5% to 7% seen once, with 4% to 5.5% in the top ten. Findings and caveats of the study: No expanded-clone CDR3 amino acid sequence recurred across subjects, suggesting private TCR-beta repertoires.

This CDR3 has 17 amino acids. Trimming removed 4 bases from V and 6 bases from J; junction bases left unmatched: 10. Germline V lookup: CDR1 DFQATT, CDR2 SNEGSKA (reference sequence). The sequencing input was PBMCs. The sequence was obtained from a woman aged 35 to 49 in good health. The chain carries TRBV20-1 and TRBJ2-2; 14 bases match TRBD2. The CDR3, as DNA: TGCAGTGCTATGATTACCGGGACTAGCGGGAGAGCCGGGGAGCTGTTTTTT. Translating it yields CSAMITGTSGRAGELFF.